There are many counts of the clone carrying this T cell receptor beta chain. The data are from a study of T-cell reconstitution after alpha-beta-depleted transplantation in children. Preparation of the TCRbeta library was carried out with unique molecular identifiers. TCRdb analysed the PCR reads with MiXCR anew, one entry per CDR3 protein. The table shows approximately 400,000 distinct CDR3 sequences, with about a tenth occurring only once. V lost 3 bases and J lost 3, with 2 bases in between. CDR1 LGHNT and CDR2 FRNRAP come from the germline V gene. This CDR3 spans 12 amino acids. The rearrangement joins TRBV12-5 to TRBJ2-2; D gene uncertain. Sequenced material: PBMCs from the stem cell graft donor, taken from the stem cell graft. This TCR came from a human donor who donated a stem cell graft to a child with acute myeloid leukemia. The DNA for the CDR3 is TGTGCTAGTGGTTTCCACACCGGGGAGCTGTTTTTT. As protein: CASGFHTGELFF.